These 14 T cell receptor beta chains were sequenced from one sample in a study of regulatory T cells in long-lasting Graves disease. Library construction for TCR beta used iRepertoire HTBI primers and Arm-PCR of CDR3 regions. TCRdb redid the calling of the multiplex PCR reads with MiXCR, one entry per CDR3 protein. The sample consists of about 620,000 distinct CDR3 sequences, 16% of them appearing once. Time point denoted: newly diagnosed GD, antithyroid drugs for less than 3 months. Construction of the TCR library relied on RNA isolated from PBMCs. This sample was also put to use in a study of T cells in Graves' hyperthyroidism and ophthalmopathy.

The material sequenced was peripheral blood mononuclear cells (PBMCs), taken at new diagnosis, from a patient treated with antithyroid drugs. The source is a woman aged 30 to 39 with Graves disease.

This clonotype came up a few times. The chain has TRBV25-1 and TRBJ1-4; the D is unclear. Germline V CDR1 and CDR2: MGHDK, SYGVNS. The CDR3 is 16 residues long. The V gene lost 7 bases and the J gene lost 4 bases, with 19 bases spanning the gap. In nucleotides, the CDR3 is TGTGCCAGCACTGAGACAAGGACTGATCGTAATGAAAAACTGTTTTTT. Translated: CASTETRTDRNEKLFF.

As for this clonotype: This clone may be a read error of a much larger clone one base away. The CDR3 sequence: CASGLDGPAFF. DNA of the CDR3: TGTGCTAGTGGTTTGGACGGGCCCGCTTTCTTT. This chain uses TRBV12-5 with TRBJ1-1, with D unresolved. The CDR3 has 11 residues. Germline V CDR1 and CDR2: LGHNT, FRNRAP. The germline V and J ends were trimmed by 1 base and 11 bases, with 8 bases remaining between them.

This clonotype has at least ten counts. The CDR3 DNA follows: TGTGCCAGCACTTCGGGAAAAGGATCGGGAAACACCATATATTTT. It yields the protein CASTSGKGSGNTIYF. The gene calls are TRBV6-1 and TRBJ1-3; D is uncertain. V dropped 7 bases and J dropped 4 bases, with 17 bases sitting between them. Germline CDR1 is MNHNS and CDR2 is SASEGT. This CDR3 has 15 amino acids.

Many counts were recorded for this clonotype. This chain joins TRBV2 and TRBJ2-5; D is undetermined. This CDR3 is 14 amino acids long. Trimming stripped 1 base from V and 4 bases from J, with 10 bases between. Germline V CDR1 and CDR2: SNHLY, FYNNEI. CDR3 amino acids: CASSEVGERETQYF. The CDR3 nucleotides are TGTGCCAGCAGTGAAGTTGGGGAACGAGAGACCCAGTACTTC.

The chain links TRBV6-2 or TRBV6-3 to TRBJ2-4; TRBD1 or TRBD2 may be the D gene (5 bases each). The CDR3 consists of 17 residues. V lost 5 bases and J lost 9, with 26 bases in between. The germline gives CDR1 MNHEY, CDR2 SVGEGT. CDR3 amino acids: CASSERSGTETYGIQYF. CDR3 bases: TGTGCCAGCAGTGAAAGGTCCGGGACGGAGACCTATGGCATTCAGTACTTC.

The chain recombines TRBV20-1 with TRBJ2-5; 10 bases map to TRBD1. The CDR3 is 15 residues long. The germline CDR1 and CDR2 sequences are DFQATT and SNEGSKA (reference sequence). The V and J ends lost 6 bases and 7 bases, in that order; junction bases with no gene match: 14. The CDR3: CSARRGTGVERTQYF. For the CDR3, the DNA is TGCAGTGCCCGCAGGGGGACAGGGGTGGAGAGGACCCAGTACTTC.

The chain is built from TRBV15 and TRBJ2-5; TRBD2 aligns across 12 bases. The germline CDR1 and CDR2 sequences are LNHNV and YYDKDF (reference sequence). CDR3 size: 15 residues. V lost 5 bases to trimming and J lost 4 bases; unmatched junction nucleotides: 5. CDR3 DNA sequence: TGTGCCACCAGCCCGTCACTAGCGGGAGGAGAGACCCAGTACTTC. This translates into CATSPSLAGGETQYF.

In its sample, this clonotype was seen many times. The chain recombines TRBV5-1 with TRBJ1-1, with unresolved D. The CDR3 is 16 amino acids. CDR1 SGHRS and CDR2 YFSETQ come from the germline V gene. Trimming removed 0 bases at V and 1 base at J, with 13 bases between. The CDR3 loop reads CASSLVARRPNTEAFF. CDR3 bases: TGCGCCAGCAGCTTGGTTGCCAGACGCCCGAACACTGAAGCTTTCTTT.

The chain uses TRBV10-3 and TRBJ2-5, with D possibly matching TRBD2 (6 bases). Germline V gene data show CDR1 as ENHRY and CDR2 as SYGVKD. There are 17 residues in the CDR3. V was shortened by 2 bases and J by 2 bases, with 18 bases between the two germline ends. The CDR3 protein is CAISEGPGRSGQETQYF. Written as DNA, the CDR3 is TGTGCCATCAGTGAGGGCCCGGGGAGGAGCGGTCAAGAGACCCAGTACTTC.

The table lists this clonotype with a few counts. The rearrangement links TRBV6-5 to TRBJ1-2; a weak D match, TRBD1 (5 bases). Germline V lookup: CDR1 MNHEY, CDR2 SVGAGI. The CDR3 is 13 amino acids. V was pared by 0 bases and J by 7 bases, with 9 bases between. Here the CDR3 reads CASSYSGGIGYTF. The CDR3 nucleotides read TGTGCCAGCAGTTACTCTGGGGGGATTGGCTACACCTTC.

In its sample, this clonotype was seen many times. The CDR3 region has the DNA TGCAGCGTTGAAGGGGCTACAGATACGCAGTATTTT. Protein sequence: CSVEGATDTQYF. The V gene is TRBV29-1, the J gene TRBJ2-3; D gene unclear. This CDR3 is built from 12 residues. The V end lost 1 base, the J end lost 3 bases, and 5 bases lay between the germline ends. Germline values: CDR1 SQVTM, CDR2 ANQGSEA.

The chain carries TRBV28 and TRBJ2-7; tentative D call: TRBD1 (7 bases). Trimming left V 6 bases short and J 0 bases short, with 15 bases between. This CDR3 region has 15 residues. Per germline, CDR1 MDHEN and CDR2 SYDVKM. The CDR3 DNA follows: TGTGCCAGCAGCCGAGGGACAGCGGGCTCCTACGAGCAGTACTTC. The encoded protein is CASSRGTAGSYEQYF.

V gene TRBV9 combines with J gene TRBJ1-5; no clear D gene. This CDR3 is built from 15 residues. Germline loops: CDR1 SGDLS, CDR2 YYNGEE. V lost 3 bases and J lost 2, with 12 bases in between. CDR3 coding DNA: TGTGCCAGCAGCGCTGATCCCGGGGGCAATCAGCCCCAGCATTTT. Translation gives CASSADPGGNQPQHF.

This chain links TRBV7-3 with TRBJ2-1; TRBD2 aligns across 10 bases. The length of the CDR3 is 16 residues. V was clipped by 4 bases and J by 3 bases; unmatched bases: 6. Germline V gene lookup returns CDR1 SGHTA and CDR2 FQGTGA. This CDR3 reads CASSSTGTSVYNEQFF. Here the CDR3 DNA reads TGTGCCAGCAGCTCCACCGGGACTAGCGTCTACAATGAGCAGTTCTTC. The whole variable domain, filled in from reference TRBV7-3 and TRBJ2-1, reads GAGVSQTPSNKVTEKGKYVELRCDPISGHTALYWYRQSLGQGPEFLIYFQGTGAADDSGLPNDRFFAVRPEGSVSTLKIQRTERGDSAVYLCASSSTGTSVYNEQFFGPGTRLTVL.